The next 22 T cell receptor beta chains were all read from a single sample in a study of blood T cell repertoires in COVID-19 (TCRdb year 2020). The method behind the library was the immunoSEQ multiplex PCR assay. Drawn from immuneACCESS, this table holds only the in-frame rearrangements with V and J called that TCRdb kept. Clones are partly lost; checked studies trace under half to an unresolved V gene and leave the rest unexplained. The sample table holds about 97,000 clones, of which about 83% were seen once. 15% of the sample is in the top ten clones. The specimen sequenced was peripheral blood. The receptors were gathered from a human donor in a cohort sampled during active COVID-19.

J is TRBJ2-5 and V is TRBV9, with 9 bases matching TRBD2. Unmatched junction bases numbered 8, after V lost 3 bases and J lost 2 bases. CDR3 length: 16 residues. Per the germline V gene, CDR1 is SGDLS and CDR2 is YYNGEE. This chain's CDR3 is CASSAPAGGLQETQYF. CDR3 DNA sequence: TGTGCCAGCAGCGCCCCAGCGGGGGGCCTACAAGAGACCCAGTACTTC.

The V gene is TRBV5-5, the J gene TRBJ2-7; 8 positions agree with TRBD1. This CDR3 is built from 15 residues. The germline V gene has CDR1 SGHKS and CDR2 YYEKEE (reference sequence). Germline trimming cut 3 bases from V and 0 bases from J; bases unmatched to any gene: 5. The chain's CDR3 is CASSWGQVTSYEQYF. In nucleotides, the CDR3 is TGTGCCAGCAGCTGGGGACAGGTAACCTCCTACGAGCAGTACTTC.

This chain joins TRBV19 and TRBJ1-5; D is possibly TRBD1 (5 bases). CDR1 and CDR2 (germline): LNHDA, SQIVND (reference sequence). The CDR3 spans 15 residues. V dropped 2 bases and J dropped 7 bases, with 15 bases sitting between them. In DNA, the CDR3 is TGTGCCAGTAGTATAATTATAGGGGAATGGCAGCCCCAGCATTTT. This encodes CASSIIIGEWQPQHF.

This clone was found once. J is TRBJ2-3 and V is TRBV5-1, with 7 bases lining up with TRBD1. Germline CDR1 and CDR2: SGHRS and YFSETQ. The junction had 4 bases not matched to a gene; V was cut back by 0 bases and J by 3 bases. The CDR3 loop spans 15 amino acids. CDR3 region: CASSLARGLTDTQYF. CDR3 bases: TGCGCCAGCAGCTTGGCTAGGGGGCTGACAGATACGCAGTATTTT.

The V gene is TRBV6-5, the J gene TRBJ1-6, with TRBD1 matching 11 bases. CDR3 length: 13 amino acids. The trim removed 7 bases at V and 13 bases at J, leaving 6 bases unmatched. The germline gives CDR1 MNHEY, CDR2 SVGAGI. Here the CDR3 DNA reads TGTGCCAGCAAGAGGACAGGGGGCCCCCCCCTCCACTTT. This sequence encodes CASKRTGGPPLHF.

As for this clone: Compared with germline, one end of the junction differs, possibly owing to a read error. This chain connects TRBV7-7 to TRBJ2-5; 7 positions agree with TRBD1. The germline CDR1 and CDR2 sequences are SSHAT and FNYEAQ (reference sequence). This CDR3 has 14 amino acids. CDR3 coding DNA: TGTGCTAGCAGCTTACAGGGGAAGCAAGAGACCCAGTACTTC. This gives the protein CASSLQGKQETQYF.

The rearrangement uses TRBV24-1 and TRBJ2-3, with 7 bases lining up with TRBD2. V lost 4 bases and J lost 0; bases outside the gene matches: 6. Germline assignment: CDR1 KGHDR and CDR2 SFDVKD. CDR3 length: 16 residues. CDR3 sequence (DNA): TGTGCCACCAGTGACAGAAGGACTAGGAGCACAGATACGCAGTATTTT. It encodes CATSDRRTRSTDTQYF.

The chain links TRBV6-1 to TRBJ2-1, with D possibly being TRBD1 (6 bases). CDR1 is MNHNS and CDR2 is SASEGT in the germline V gene. CDR3 length: 18 residues. V lost 2 bases, J lost 5 bases, and 22 bases lay in between. DNA of the CDR3: TGTGCCAGCAGTGAATACCACCACAGGGTCCGAAAACACAATGAGCAGTTCTTC. Its protein is CASSEYHHRVRKHNEQFF.

V is TRBV6-2 or TRBV6-3 and J is TRBJ2-7; the D gene is possibly TRBD1 (5 bases). This CDR3 contains 14 residues. The ends were cut back, 4 bases at V and 7 bases at J, with 17 bases in the middle. The germline V gene has CDR1 MNHEY and CDR2 SVGEGT. CDR3 in amino acids: CASSSLDSPWEQYF. Written as DNA, the CDR3 is TGTGCCAGCAGTTCACTCGACAGCCCCTGGGAGCAGTACTTC.

This chain joins TRBV6-1 and TRBJ2-7; tentatively, D is TRBD1 (5 bases). Trimming stripped 3 bases from V and 3 bases from J, with 9 bases between. CDR1 and CDR2 from the germline V gene are MNHNS and SASEGT. This CDR3 is 13 amino acids long. This CDR3 reads CASSDGAGYEQYF. CDR3 nucleotide sequence: TGTGCCAGCAGTGATGGGGCAGGCTACGAGCAGTACTTC.

The chain employs TRBV9 and TRBJ2-7; 12 bases match TRBD1. This CDR3 comprises 16 residues. V lost 4 bases to trimming and J lost 5 bases; unmatched junction nucleotides: 10. Germline CDR1 and CDR2: SGDLS and YYNGEE. DNA of the CDR3: TGTGCCAGCAGCTCGGGCGGAGGGACAGGGGGCCACGAGCAGTACTTC. Protein sequence: CASSSGGGTGGHEQYF.

The rearrangement links TRBV18 to TRBJ1-4; D remains unclear. The CDR3 has 15 residues. Looked up from germline, CDR1 is KGHSH and CDR2 is LQKENI. Deletions cut 3 bases from V and 1 base from J, with 9 bases between. For the CDR3, the DNA is TGTGCCAGCTCACCCACTAGTGTAACTAATGAAAAACTGTTTTTT. This sequence encodes CASSPTSVTNEKLFF.

The chain joins TRBV6-6 to TRBJ2-7; D remains unclear. V was cut by 5 bases and J by 2 bases, with 10 bases left in between. This CDR3 region has 13 residues. Germline V gives CDR1 MNHNY, CDR2 SVGAGI (reference sequence). The CDR3 here is CASSTPSAYEQYF. For the CDR3, the DNA is TGTGCCAGCAGTACCCCCTCGGCCTACGAGCAGTACTTC.

The chain joins TRBV12-3 or TRBV12-4 to TRBJ2-7, with a weak D call TRBD1 (6 bases). Trimming stripped 2 bases from V and 7 bases from J, with 9 bases between. The CDR3 covers 12 residues. Here the CDR3 reads CASSLIQGEQYF. Written as DNA, the CDR3 is TGTGCCAGCAGTTTAATACAGGGTGAGCAGTACTTC.

The J gene is TRBJ2-7, the V gene TRBV30; 7 bases agree with TRBD1. Germline V gene lookup returns CDR1 GTSNPN and CDR2 SVGIG (reference sequence). V lost 0 bases to trimming and J lost 3 bases; unmatched junction nucleotides: 2. The length of the CDR3 is 13 residues. CDR3 sequence (DNA): TGTGCCTGGAGTGTAACAGGGGTCTACGAGCAGTACTTC. It is translated as CAWSVTGVYEQYF.

The chain couples TRBV7-2 to TRBJ1-2, with a weak D call TRBD1 (5 bases). CDR1 is SGHTA and CDR2 is FQGNSA in the germline V gene. The CDR3 sequence is 13 residues long. Trimming shortened V by 2 bases and J by 8 bases, and 12 bases separated the two germline ends. The CDR3 spells CASSLLQGGGYTF. CDR3 DNA sequence: TGTGCCAGCAGCTTATTGCAGGGAGGAGGCTACACCTTC.

V is TRBV6-5 and J is TRBJ2-7; possibly TRBD2 for D (6 bases). The CDR3 totals 14 residues. Per germline, CDR1 MNHEY and CDR2 SVGAGI. The V end was cut by 2 bases, the J end by 8 bases, with 16 bases between. In nucleotides, the CDR3 is TGTGCCAGCAGTTACGGTCGCGGGGAGGACCAGCAGTACTTC. Its protein is CASSYGRGEDQQYF.

The CDR3 sequence: CASRLGQWNTEAFF. CDR3 DNA sequence: TGTGCCAGCAGGTTGGGGCAGTGGAACACTGAAGCTTTCTTT. The rearrangement uses TRBV28 and TRBJ1-1; TRBD1 is a possible D gene (5 bases). The V and J ends lost 6 bases and 1 base respectively, with 12 bases between them. Germline CDR1 MDHEN, CDR2 SYDVKM. CDR3 length: 14 residues.

CDR3 in DNA: TGTGCCAGCAGTTTGATCCTGGGGACAGCCTATGGCTACACCTTC. Its protein product is CASSLILGTAYGYTF. The gene calls are TRBV28 and TRBJ1-2; 7 positions agree with TRBD1. Germline loops: CDR1 MDHEN, CDR2 SYDVKM. CDR3 size: 15 residues. V was clipped by 3 bases and J by 4 bases; unmatched bases: 8.

The V gene is TRBV5-1, the J gene TRBJ2-3; 11 nucleotides line up with TRBD2. V trimming: 0 bases; J trimming: 2 bases; junction bases outside the gene matches: 8. CDR3 size: 18 residues. The V gene's germline CDR1 is SGHRS and CDR2 YFSETQ. In nucleotides, the CDR3 is TGCGCCAGCAGCTTGGCGCCTAGCGGGGGGTCCTTCACAGATACGCAGTATTTT. Protein sequence: CASSLAPSGGSFTDTQYF.

This clone was seen only a few times. The J gene is TRBJ2-7, the V gene TRBV7-9, with D possibly being TRBD2 (6 bases). V was cut by 4 bases and J by 1 base, with 14 bases left in between. The CDR3 has 15 amino acids. In germline, CDR1 is SEHNR, CDR2 FQNEAQ (reference sequence). CDR3: CASSSTAGLSYEQYF. The CDR3 DNA sequence: TGTGCCAGCAGCTCCACAGCGGGCCTTTCCTACGAGCAGTACTTC.

The chain joins TRBV7-8 to TRBJ2-5; 12 nucleotides align to TRBD2. The V gene's germline CDR1 is SGHVS and CDR2 FQNEAQ. V trimming: 1 base; J trimming: 6 bases; junction bases outside the gene matches: 6. This CDR3 contains 16 residues. The CDR3: CASSLVLAGGFKTQYF. CDR3 DNA: TGTGCCAGCAGCTTAGTACTAGCGGGGGGTTTTAAGACCCAGTACTTC.